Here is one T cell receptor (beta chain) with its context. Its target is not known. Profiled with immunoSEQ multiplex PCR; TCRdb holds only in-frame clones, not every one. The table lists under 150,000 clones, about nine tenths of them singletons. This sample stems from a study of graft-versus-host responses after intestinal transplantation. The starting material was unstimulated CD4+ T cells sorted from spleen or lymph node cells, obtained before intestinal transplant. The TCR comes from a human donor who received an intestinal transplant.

The CDR3 DNA reads TGTGCCACCAGCAGACCGGGACAGACAGCCGAGCAGTACTTC. Encoded protein: CATSRPGQTAEQYF. The chain couples TRBV15 to TRBJ2-7; 7 bases are a match to TRBD1. With V trimmed by 2 bases and J by 6 bases, 7 bases remained unmatched. Germline-derived CDR1 and CDR2 are LNHNV and YYDKDF (reference sequence). CDR3 length equals 14 residues.